The clone carrying this T cell receptor beta chain was found once. The data are from a study of blood T cell repertoires in COVID-19. About the research overall: Sources were T cells, B-cell-depleted T cells, or PBMCs; the material itself was cDNA or gDNA.

Clones were sequenced by immunoSEQ multiplex PCR, and TCRdb holds only the in-frame ones, with some missing. Among about 120,000 clones listed, 90% were seen once. Germline CDR1 is MNHEY and CDR2 is SVGEGT. CDR3 length: 16 residues. With 0 bases removed from V and 6 bases from J, the gap between germline ends came to 15 bases. The sequenced sample consisted of peripheral blood. This TCR was recovered from an older woman with COVID-19, enrolled during active disease. The rearrangement joins TRBV6-2 or TRBV6-3 to TRBJ1-5; D is unclear. The CDR3 loop is CASSYSSGEEGQPQHF. For the CDR3, the DNA is TGTGCCAGCAGTTACTCTTCCGGGGAAGAGGGTCAGCCCCAGCATTTT.